This T cell receptor (beta chain) is from a study of tumor-infiltrating lymphocytes in localized non-small cell lung cancer (dated by TCRdb to the early 2020s). Study-level background: The cohort included patients whose samples were collected after neoadjuvant chemotherapy, as well as both smokers and never-smokers and several histologies. Each patient provided resected tumor tissue plus uninvolved lung tissue from the same patient, with the uninvolved lung tissue described as non-adjacent to the tumor. The same patients underwent several integrated assays, with TCR sequencing performed together with flow cytometry, multiplex immunofluorescence, RNA-seq, exome sequencing and proteomics. The overall ICON cohort comprised 150 surgical patients with localized non-small cell lung cancer whose tumors were resected. For around 57 patients, immunoSEQ T-cell fraction was compared between paired tumor and uninvolved lung. On the study overall, not on this receptor specifically: TCRbeta sequencing supported higher T cell infiltration in tumors than in uninvolved lung tissue, consistent with immunofluorescence CD3 counts. No difference in TCR-derived T-cell fraction was observed between the flow cytometry-defined immunotypes IM1 (good prognosis) and IM2 (poor prognosis). Because different assays used different pieces of the same tissue, intratumor heterogeneity could not be separated from technical variation. Assay coverage varied across patients depending on available tissue quantity, so only a subset of the cohort had TCR sequencing.

Trimming takes 5 bases off V and 4 bases off J; junction bases not matched to a gene: 10. Looking up the germline V gene yields CDR1 SGHVS and CDR2 FNYEAQ. Including cysteine and phenylalanine, the CDR3 has 16 amino acids. Only the CDR3 DNA stays, 48 bases, in frame from base 1. TCR sequencing with the immunoSEQ assay provided the T-cell fraction in tumor and uninvolved lung tissue. Per the authors' processing: For survival analysis, patients were split into high (upper tertile) and low (lower two tertiles) T-cell fraction groups and compared by log-rank test. A signed-rank test was used to test differences in T-cell fraction between paired tumor and uninvolved lung samples. Entries here come from immuneACCESS through TCRdb and include only in-frame sequences with V and J called. Some clones fail to appear in such tables; in the studies checked, an unresolved V gene covers under half of the shortfall, and the cause of the remainder is unknown. Clone size and the V and J calls come from that table; the DNA yielded D and trimming. The sample table contains some 17,000 clones; only one count was recorded for 75% to 85% of them. The top ten constitute under 13% of the sample.

On this clone itself: This receptor's antigen is unknown. The sample holds no much larger clone one base away, and base qualities are not on file.

Patient enrollment in ICON started in April 2016, and the final patient was enrolled in the second half of 2018. In a subcohort of approximately 76 patients, fresh tumor and matched uninvolved tissue were collected for in-depth immune analyses, with TCR sequencing among those analyses. DNA for TCR sequencing was isolated from bulk tissue, and no cell sorting was done. Source material: uninvolved lung tissue not adjacent to the tumor. The receptor was isolated from a human donor with non-small cell lung cancer. The chain was built from TRBV7-6 and TRBJ1-2, with 10 bases in between that match TRBD1. The nucleotides read TGTGCCAGCAGCCCTACCGGACAGGGGGAGGGCTATGGCTACACCTTC. The translation is CASSPTGQGEGYGYTF.